The subject of this entry is one T cell receptor beta chain. The sample comes from a study of blood T cell repertoires in COVID-19. Study-level information: The United States, Italy and Spain were the sources of the acute and convalescent COVID-19 samples.

Participants, 18 to 89 years old, spanned about 26 US areas. Before being deemed recovered, Cohort 3 donors had two negative PCRs, clearance, or symptom resolution. TCRdb keeps only in-frame clones here, not all; method: immunoSEQ multiplex PCR. The sample has 200,000 to 250,000 clones; roughly 89% are singletons. Germline loops: CDR1 ENHRY, CDR2 SYGVKD. The CDR3 is 15 amino acids. V was trimmed by 4 bases and J by 9 bases, leaving 19 bases between them. This TCR was sampled from a woman aged 40 to 50 who had recovered from COVID-19. The genes are TRBV10-3 and TRBJ2-1, with D tentatively TRBD2 (6 bases). Sequencing was performed on PBMCs or T cells enriched from blood (not recorded which). The CDR3 DNA is TGTGCCATCAGTGGACTAGGAAAAGAGGTCGGTGAGCAGTTCTTC. It is translated as CAISGLGKEVGEQFF.